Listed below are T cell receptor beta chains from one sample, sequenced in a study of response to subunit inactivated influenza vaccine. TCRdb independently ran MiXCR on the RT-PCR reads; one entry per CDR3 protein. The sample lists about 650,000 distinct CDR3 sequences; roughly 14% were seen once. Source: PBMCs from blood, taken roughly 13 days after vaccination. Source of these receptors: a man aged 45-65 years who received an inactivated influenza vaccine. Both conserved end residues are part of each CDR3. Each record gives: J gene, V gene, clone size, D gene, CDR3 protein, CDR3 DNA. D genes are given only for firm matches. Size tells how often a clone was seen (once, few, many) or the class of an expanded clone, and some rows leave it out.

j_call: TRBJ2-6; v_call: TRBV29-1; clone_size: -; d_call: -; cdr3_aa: CSVEVPPGLSSGANVLTF; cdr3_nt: TGCAGCGTTGAAGTTCCCCCGGGACTGAGCTCTGGGGCCAACGTCCTGACTTTC
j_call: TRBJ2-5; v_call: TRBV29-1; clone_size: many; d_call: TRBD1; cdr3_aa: CSVPLTGPETQYF; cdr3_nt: TGCAGCGTCCCTTTGACAGGGCCCGAGACCCAGTACTTC
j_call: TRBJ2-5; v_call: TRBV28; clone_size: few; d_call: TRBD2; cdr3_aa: CASRLIPGGRETQYF; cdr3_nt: TGTGCCAGCAGGCTCATCCCGGGAGGCCGTGAGACCCAGTACTTC
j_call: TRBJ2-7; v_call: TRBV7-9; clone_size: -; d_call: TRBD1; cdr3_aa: CASSQQGASYEQYF; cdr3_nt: TGTGCCAGCAGCCAACAGGGGGCTTCCTACGAGCAGTACTTC
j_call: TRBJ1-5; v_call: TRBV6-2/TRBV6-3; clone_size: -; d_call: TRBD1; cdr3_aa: CASRGFGTGLSNQPQHF; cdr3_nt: TGTGCCAGCAGGGGCTTTGGGACAGGACTAAGCAATCAGCCCCAGCATTTT
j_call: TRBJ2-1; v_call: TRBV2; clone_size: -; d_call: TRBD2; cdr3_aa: CAEGEVSGRKDNEQFF; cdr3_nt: TGTGCCGAGGGGGAGGTTAGCGGGAGGAAAGACAATGAGCAGTTCTTC
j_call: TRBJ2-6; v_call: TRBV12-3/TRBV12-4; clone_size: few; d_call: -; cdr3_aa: CASSFSAGANVLTF; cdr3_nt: TGTGCCAGCAGTTTTTCCGCTGGGGCCAACGTCCTGACTTTC
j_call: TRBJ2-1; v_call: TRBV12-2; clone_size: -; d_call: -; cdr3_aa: CASRLALQRETSAYNEQFF; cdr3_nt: TGTGCAAGTCGCTTAGCCTTACAGCGGGAGACTTCCGCATACAATGAGCAGTTCTTC
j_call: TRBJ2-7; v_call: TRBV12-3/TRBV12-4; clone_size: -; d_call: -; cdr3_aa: CASSITGVRGEQYF; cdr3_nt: TGTGCCAGCAGTATAACAGGAGTCCGGGGCGAGCAGTACTTC
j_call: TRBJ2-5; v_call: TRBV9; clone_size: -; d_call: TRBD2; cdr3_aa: CASSVGGSGRETQYF; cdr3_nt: TGTGCCAGCAGCGTAGGTGGTAGCGGGAGGGAGACCCAGTACTTC
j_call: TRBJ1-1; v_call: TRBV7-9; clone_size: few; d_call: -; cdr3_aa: CASSLADPEAFF; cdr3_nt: TGTGCCAGCAGCTTAGCAGACCCTGAAGCTTTCTTT
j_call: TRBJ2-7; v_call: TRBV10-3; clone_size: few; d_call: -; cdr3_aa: CAISDKEGTYEQYF; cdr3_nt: TGTGCCATCAGTGATAAAGAGGGCACCTACGAGCAGTACTTC
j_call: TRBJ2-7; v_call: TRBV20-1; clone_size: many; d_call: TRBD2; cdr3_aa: CSARSPSGGAGEQYF; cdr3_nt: TGCAGTGCTAGATCCCCTAGCGGGGGGGCTGGCGAGCAGTACTTC
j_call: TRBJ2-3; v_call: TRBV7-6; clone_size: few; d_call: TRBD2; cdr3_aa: CASSGSYGAGGPEDTQYF; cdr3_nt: TGTGCCAGCAGCGGGAGTTATGGGGCGGGAGGGCCGGAAGATACGCAGTATTTT
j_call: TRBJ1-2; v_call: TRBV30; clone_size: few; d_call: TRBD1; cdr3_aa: CAWTQGEDFYHGYTF; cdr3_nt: TGTGCCTGGACCCAGGGGGAGGATTTTTACCATGGCTACACCTTC
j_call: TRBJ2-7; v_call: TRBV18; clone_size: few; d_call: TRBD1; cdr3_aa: CASSRDRGINEQYF; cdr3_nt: TGTGCCAGCTCACGGGACAGGGGCATCAACGAGCAGTACTTC
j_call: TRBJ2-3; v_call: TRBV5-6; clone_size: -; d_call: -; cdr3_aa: CASQKHFADTDTQYF; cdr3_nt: TGTGCCAGCCAAAAACACTTTGCCGACACAGATACGCAGTATTTT
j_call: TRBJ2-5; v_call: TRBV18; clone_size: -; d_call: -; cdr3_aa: CASSPVESHIETQYF; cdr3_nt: TGTGCCAGCTCACCCGTCGAGTCCCACATCGAGACCCAGTACTTC
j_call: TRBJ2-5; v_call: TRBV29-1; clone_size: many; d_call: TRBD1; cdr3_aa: CSVGRQGETQYF; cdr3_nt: TGCAGCGTTGGACGACAGGGAGAGACCCAGTACTTC
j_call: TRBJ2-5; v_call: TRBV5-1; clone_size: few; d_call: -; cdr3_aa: CASSLERSMQTQYF; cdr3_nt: TGCGCCAGCAGCTTGGAACGCTCAATGCAGACCCAGTACTTC
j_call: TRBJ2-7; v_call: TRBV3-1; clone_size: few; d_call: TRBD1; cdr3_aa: CATMGTGELYF; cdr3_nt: TGTGCCACCATGGGTACAGGGGAGTTGTACTTC
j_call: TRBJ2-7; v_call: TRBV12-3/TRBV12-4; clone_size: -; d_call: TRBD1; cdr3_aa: CASTGQEAYEQYF; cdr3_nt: TGTGCCAGCACCGGACAGGAGGCCTACGAGCAGTACTTC
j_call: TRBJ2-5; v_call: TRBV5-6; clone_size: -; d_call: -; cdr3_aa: CASRWGPTGQETQYF; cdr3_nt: TGTGCCAGCAGATGGGGCCCCACAGGACAAGAGACCCAGTACTTC
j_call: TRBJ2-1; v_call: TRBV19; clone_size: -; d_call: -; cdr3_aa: CASSIDWYNEQFF; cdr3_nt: TGTGCCAGTAGTATAGACTGGTACAATGAGCAGTTCTTC
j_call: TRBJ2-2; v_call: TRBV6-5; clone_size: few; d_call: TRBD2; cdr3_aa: CASSYSSGRYTGELFF; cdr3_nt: TGTGCCAGCAGTTACTCTAGCGGGAGGTACACCGGGGAGCTGTTTTTT
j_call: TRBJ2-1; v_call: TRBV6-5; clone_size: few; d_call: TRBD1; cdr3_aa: CASSYYPRGRPYNEQFF; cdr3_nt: TGTGCCAGCAGTTACTACCCCAGGGGGCGCCCCTACAATGAGCAGTTCTTC
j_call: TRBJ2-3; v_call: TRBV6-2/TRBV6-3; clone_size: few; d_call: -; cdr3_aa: CASSFSGIDTQYF; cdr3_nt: TGTGCCAGCAGTTTCAGCGGTATCGATACGCAGTATTTT
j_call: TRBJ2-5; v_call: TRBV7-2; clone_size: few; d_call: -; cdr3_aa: CASSLAVAQETQYF; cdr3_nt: TGTGCCAGCAGCTTAGCGGTAGCCCAAGAGACCCAGTACTTC
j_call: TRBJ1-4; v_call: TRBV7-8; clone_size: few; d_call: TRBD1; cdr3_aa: CASSLTLDRGKKKLFF; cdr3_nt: TGTGCCAGCAGCTTAACTCTCGACAGGGGCAAAAAAAAACTGTTTTTT
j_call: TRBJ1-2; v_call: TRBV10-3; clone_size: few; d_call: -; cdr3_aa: CANRAGYTF; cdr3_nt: TGTGCCAATAGGGCTGGCTACACCTTC
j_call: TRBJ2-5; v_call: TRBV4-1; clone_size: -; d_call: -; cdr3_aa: CASSQEGRGETQYF; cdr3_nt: TGCGCCAGCAGCCAAGAGGGAAGGGGCGAGACCCAGTACTTC
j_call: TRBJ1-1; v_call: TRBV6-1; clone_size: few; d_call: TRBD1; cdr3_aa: CASSELGQGNTEAFF; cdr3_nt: TGTGCCAGCAGTGAACTGGGACAGGGGAACACTGAAGCTTTCTTT